Below, 10 T cell receptor beta chains from the same sample are listed, as sequenced in a study of cytomegalovirus exposure and HLA in healthy donors. PCR used 60 Vbeta primers and 13 Jbeta primers. Using immunoSEQ multiplex PCR, the repertoire was profiled, and TCRdb retains in-frame clones only, with some absent. The clone table shows about 200,000 clones, with the ten largest holding about 6.5%. Sequencing was done on a sample of PBMCs. The receptors come from a man aged 25 to 40 in good health and CMV-seronegative.

This chain joins TRBV4-1 and TRBJ1-2; 9 bases agree with TRBD1. Unmatched junction bases numbered 6, after V lost 1 base and J lost 0 bases. The CDR3 consists of 17 residues. CDR1 is MGHRA, CDR2 YSYEKL, per germline. CDR3 residues: CASSQGQGGNSNYGYTF. CDR3 nucleotide sequence: TGCGCCAGCAGCCAAGGACAGGGGGGCAATTCTAACTATGGCTACACCTTC.

The CDR3 DNA reads TGTGCCAGCACCTTACAGGGGTGGCTGTTTTTT. Translated: CASTLQGWLFF. The chain combines TRBV6-6 with TRBJ1-4; 7 positions match TRBD1. V was pared by 7 bases and J by 14 bases, with 7 bases of the junction left unmatched. Germline V gene sequence: CDR1 MNHNY, CDR2 SVGAGI (reference sequence). The CDR3 runs to 11 residues.

The rearrangement uses TRBV27 and TRBJ1-2; a possible D gene is TRBD1 (6 bases). The CDR3 totals 13 residues. Trimming removed 5 bases at V and 8 bases at J, with 15 bases between. Germline V gene data show CDR1 as MNHEY and CDR2 as SMNVEV (reference sequence). The CDR3 nucleotides read TGTGCCAGCAGTATAACAGGGAGAATAGGCTACACCTTC. Translated, it gives CASSITGRIGYTF.

V usage is TRBV30 and J usage is TRBJ2-5; a weak D match, TRBD1 (6 bases). The DNA end is a closer match to TRBJ2-7, so the J assignment may be wrong. From germline, CDR1 is GTSNPN and CDR2 SVGIG (reference sequence). The CDR3 spans 14 residues. Here the CDR3 DNA reads TGTGCCTGGGGCAGAAACAGGGCCCTCTACGAGCAGTACTTC. It encodes CAWGRNRALYEQYF.

CDR3 bases: TGTGCCAGCAGGACGCCAGGACAGGGGGAGTATGGCTACACCTTC. As protein: CASRTPGQGEYGYTF. This sequence joins TRBV6-5 and TRBJ1-2; TRBD1 agrees at 10 bases. In germline, CDR1 is MNHEY, CDR2 SVGAGI. CDR3 length: 15 residues. Trimming removed 6 bases from V and 5 bases from J; junction bases left unmatched: 9.

The CDR3 loop reads CASSPRQGVYGYTF. The CDR3 DNA follows: TGCGCCAGCAGTCCCCGACAGGGAGTCTATGGCTACACCTTC. V and J are TRBV23-1 and TRBJ1-2; TRBD1 matches 7 bases. TRBV23-1 is marked as an open reading frame, function uncertain. CDR3 length equals 14 residues. V lost 4 bases and J lost 4; bases outside the gene matches: 6.

This sequence joins TRBV6-5 and TRBJ1-6, with D tentatively TRBD1 (6 bases). The CDR3 is made up of 15 amino acids. Trimming removed 6 bases from V and 9 bases from J, with 18 bases in between. From germline, CDR1 is MNHEY and CDR2 SVGAGI. The CDR3 nucleotides read TGTGCCAGCAGAAGCACAGGACAGCGATTTTCACCCCTCCACTTT. The encoded protein is CASRSTGQRFSPLHF.

The V gene is TRBV30, the J gene TRBJ1-2, with 8 bases matching TRBD1. V lost 1 base, J lost 8 bases, and 6 bases stayed unmatched. The germline gives CDR1 GTSNPN, CDR2 SVGIG (reference sequence). The CDR3 spans 13 residues. The CDR3 is CAWSAQTGDGYTF. The DNA for the CDR3 is TGTGCCTGGAGTGCCCAGACAGGGGACGGCTACACCTTC.

The V and J genes are TRBV4-1 and TRBJ2-5; TRBD1 is a possible D gene (6 bases). The germline V and J ends were trimmed by 3 bases and 10 bases, with 21 bases remaining between them. CDR1 is MGHRA, CDR2 YSYEKL, per germline. The CDR3 is 15 amino acids. CDR3 sequence (DNA): TGCGCCAGCAGCCAGGGTGGGGAACAATACAGGGACCAGTACTTC. Protein sequence: CASSQGGEQYRDQYF.

V and J are TRBV11-2 and TRBJ2-7; a possible D gene is TRBD1 (6 bases). This CDR3 is 14 amino acids long. Germline V gene data show CDR1 as SGHAT and CDR2 as FQNNGV. V lost 6 bases and J lost 1, with 13 bases in between. The CDR3 loop is CASRTLTGSYEQYF. The CDR3 coding sequence is TGTGCCAGCAGAACCCTGACAGGATCCTACGAGCAGTACTTC. Full variable domain (outside the CDR3, taken from reference TRBV11-2 and TRBJ2-7): EAGVAQSPRYKIIEKRQSVAFWCNPISGHATLYWYQQILGQGPKLLIQFQNNGVVDDSQLPKDRFSAERLKGVDSTLKIQPAKLEDSAVYLCASRTLTGSYEQYFGPGTRLTVT.